Sequencing of this TCR beta chain was carried out in a study of T cell responses to AZD1222 COVID-19 vaccine. Note on this clone: The antigen is undetermined.

CDR1 and CDR2 from the germline V gene are SGHTA and FQGNSA. The CDR3 has 14 residues. Trimming at V came to 0 bases and at J to 7 bases, leaving 6 bases not matched to a gene. Assay: immunoSEQ multiplex PCR; the TCRdb copy retains only in-frame clones and omits some. This sample carries under 95,000 clones, roughly nine tenths of them seen once, and the ten largest clones take about 2.2%. General study points: With two AZD1222 doses given, Spike-specific TCR breadth and depth both rose. The donor cohort was predominantly white British with a female majority, and clonal diversity may have been underestimated.

The chain combines TRBV7-2 with TRBJ2-7; 7 positions match TRBD2. Sequences were derived from peripheral blood, sampled on day 0 of AZD1222 vaccination. The TCR comes from an adult in good health. The CDR3 DNA is TGTGCCAGCAGCTTAGCTGCGGGAGCGGGGGAGCAGTACTTC. This encodes CASSLAAGAGEQYF.